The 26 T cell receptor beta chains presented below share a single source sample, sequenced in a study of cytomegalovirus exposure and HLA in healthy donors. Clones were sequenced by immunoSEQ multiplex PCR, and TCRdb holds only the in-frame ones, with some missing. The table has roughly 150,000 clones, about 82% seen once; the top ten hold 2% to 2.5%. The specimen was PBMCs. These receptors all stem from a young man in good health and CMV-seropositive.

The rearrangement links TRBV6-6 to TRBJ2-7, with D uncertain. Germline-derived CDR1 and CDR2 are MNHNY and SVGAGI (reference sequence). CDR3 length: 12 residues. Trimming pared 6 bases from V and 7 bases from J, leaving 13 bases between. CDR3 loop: CASSSQPAEQYF. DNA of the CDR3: TGTGCCAGCAGCTCACAGCCCGCAGAGCAGTACTTC.

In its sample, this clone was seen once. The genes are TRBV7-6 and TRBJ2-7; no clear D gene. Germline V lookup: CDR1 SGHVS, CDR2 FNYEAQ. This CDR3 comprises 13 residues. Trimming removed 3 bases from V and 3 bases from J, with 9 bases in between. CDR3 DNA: TGTGCCAGCAGCTTTGAGGCAGACTACGAGCAGTACTTC. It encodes CASSFEADYEQYF.

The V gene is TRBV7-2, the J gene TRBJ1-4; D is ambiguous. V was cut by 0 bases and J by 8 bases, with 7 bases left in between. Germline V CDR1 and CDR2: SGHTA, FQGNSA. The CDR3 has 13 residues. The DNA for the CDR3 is TGTGCCAGCAGCTTAGCGAGAGGGGAAAAACTGTTTTTT. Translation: CASSLARGEKLFF.

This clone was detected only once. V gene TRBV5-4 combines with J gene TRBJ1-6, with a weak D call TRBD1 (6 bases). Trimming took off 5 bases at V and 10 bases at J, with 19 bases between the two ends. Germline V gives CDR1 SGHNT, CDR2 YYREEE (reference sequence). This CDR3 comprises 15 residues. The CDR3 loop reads CASRKENRVESPLHF. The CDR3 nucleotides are TGTGCCAGCAGGAAAGAAAACAGGGTAGAGTCACCCCTCCACTTT. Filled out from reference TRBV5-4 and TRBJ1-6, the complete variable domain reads ETGVTQSPTHLIKTRGQQVTLRCSSQSGHNTVSWYQQALGQGPQFIFQYYREEENGRGNFPPRFSGLQFPNYSSELNVNALELDDSALYLCASRKENRVESPLHFGNGTRLTVT.

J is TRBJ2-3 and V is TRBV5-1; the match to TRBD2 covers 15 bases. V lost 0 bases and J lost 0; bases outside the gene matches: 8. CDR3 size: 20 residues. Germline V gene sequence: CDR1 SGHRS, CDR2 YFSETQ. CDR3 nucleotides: TGCGCCAGCAGCTTGGGATCGGGACTAGCGGGGGGTCTTAGCACAGATACGCAGTATTTT. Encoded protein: CASSLGSGLAGGLSTDTQYF.

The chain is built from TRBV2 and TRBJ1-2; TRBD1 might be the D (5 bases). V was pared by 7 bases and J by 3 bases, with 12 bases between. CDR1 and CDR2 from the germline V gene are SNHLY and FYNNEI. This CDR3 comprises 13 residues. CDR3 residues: CASISQGDYGYTF. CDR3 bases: TGTGCCAGCATAAGCCAGGGCGACTATGGCTACACCTTC.

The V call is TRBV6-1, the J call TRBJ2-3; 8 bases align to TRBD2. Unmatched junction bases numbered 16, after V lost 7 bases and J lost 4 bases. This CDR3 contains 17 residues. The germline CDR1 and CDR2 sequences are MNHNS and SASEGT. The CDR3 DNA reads TGTGCCAGCAATGGAGCGGGGGCCTACATTGAGGCAGATACGCAGTATTTT. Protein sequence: CASNGAGAYIEADTQYF.

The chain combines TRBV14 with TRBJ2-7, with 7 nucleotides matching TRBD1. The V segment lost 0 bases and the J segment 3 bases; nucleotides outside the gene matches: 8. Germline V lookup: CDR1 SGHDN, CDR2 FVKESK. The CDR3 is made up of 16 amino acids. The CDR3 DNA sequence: TGTGCCAGCAGCCAAGATAAGGGACAGCTTCTCTACGAGCAGTACTTC. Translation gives CASSQDKGQLLYEQYF.

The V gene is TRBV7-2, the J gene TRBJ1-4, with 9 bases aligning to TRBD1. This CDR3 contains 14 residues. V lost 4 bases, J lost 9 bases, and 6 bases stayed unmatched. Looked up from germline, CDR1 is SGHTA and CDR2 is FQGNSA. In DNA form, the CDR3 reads TGTGCCAGCAGCTCGACTGGACAGGGGAAAAAACTGTTTTTT. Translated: CASSSTGQGKKLFF.

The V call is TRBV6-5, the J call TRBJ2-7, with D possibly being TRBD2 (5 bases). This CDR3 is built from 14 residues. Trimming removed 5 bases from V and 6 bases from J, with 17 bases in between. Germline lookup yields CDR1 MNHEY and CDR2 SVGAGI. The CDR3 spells CASSANRGHPEQYF. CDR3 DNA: TGTGCCAGCAGTGCTAACCGGGGTCACCCCGAGCAGTACTTC.

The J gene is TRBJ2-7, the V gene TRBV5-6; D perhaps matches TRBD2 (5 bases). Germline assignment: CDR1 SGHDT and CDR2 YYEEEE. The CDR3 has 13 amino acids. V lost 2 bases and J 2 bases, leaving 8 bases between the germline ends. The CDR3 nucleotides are TGTGCCAGCAGCTTCGACTATCCCTACGAGCAGTACTTC. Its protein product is CASSFDYPYEQYF.

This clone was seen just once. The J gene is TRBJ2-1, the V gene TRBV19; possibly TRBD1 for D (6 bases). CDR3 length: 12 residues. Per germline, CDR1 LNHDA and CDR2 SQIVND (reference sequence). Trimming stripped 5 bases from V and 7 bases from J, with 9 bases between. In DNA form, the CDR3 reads TGTGCCAGTAGTCCCGACAGGAATGAGCAGTTCTTC. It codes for CASSPDRNEQFF.

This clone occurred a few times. CDR3 nucleotides: TGTGCCAGCACCGCCGGACAGGGGACGGGAGAGACCCAGTACTTC. It codes for CASTAGQGTGETQYF. The rearrangement uses TRBV5-6 and TRBJ2-5, with 9 bases fitting TRBD1. The CDR3 runs 15 residues. V shed 6 bases and J 4 bases; nucleotides not matched to a gene: 10. Germline V CDR1 and CDR2: SGHDT, YYEEEE.

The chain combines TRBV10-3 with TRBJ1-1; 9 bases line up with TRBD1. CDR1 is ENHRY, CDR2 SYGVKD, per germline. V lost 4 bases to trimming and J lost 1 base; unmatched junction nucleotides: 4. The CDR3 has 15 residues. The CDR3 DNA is TGTGCCATCAGTGGGGGACAGGGCCAGAACACTGAAGCTTTCTTT. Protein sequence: CAISGGQGQNTEAFF.

The CDR3 reads CASSQEIGLAAPTDTQYF. The CDR3 DNA follows: TGCGCCAGCAGCCAAGAGATCGGACTAGCGGCTCCCACAGATACGCAGTATTTT. The V call is TRBV4-3, the J call TRBJ2-3, with 10 nucleotides matching TRBD2. The germline V gene has CDR1 LGHNA and CDR2 YSLEER. The CDR3 is 18 amino acids. J gave up 2 bases and V 0 bases, and 8 bases lay outside the gene matches.

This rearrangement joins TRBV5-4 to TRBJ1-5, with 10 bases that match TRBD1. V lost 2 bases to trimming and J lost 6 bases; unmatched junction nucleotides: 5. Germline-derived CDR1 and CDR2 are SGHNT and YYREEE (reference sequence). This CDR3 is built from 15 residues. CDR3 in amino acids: CASSLGTGAGQPQHF. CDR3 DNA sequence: TGTGCCAGCAGCTTAGGGACAGGGGCGGGTCAGCCCCAGCATTTT.

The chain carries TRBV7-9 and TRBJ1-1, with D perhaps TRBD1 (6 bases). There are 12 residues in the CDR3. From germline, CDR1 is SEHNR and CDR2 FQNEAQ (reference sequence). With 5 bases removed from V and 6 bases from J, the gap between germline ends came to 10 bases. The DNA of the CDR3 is TGTGCCAGCAGCGAACAGGGCCCTGAAGCTTTCTTT. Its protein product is CASSEQGPEAFF. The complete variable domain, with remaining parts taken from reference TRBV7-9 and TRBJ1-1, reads DTGVSQNPRHKITKRGQNVTFRCDPISEHNRLYWYRQTLGQGPEFLTYFQNEAQLEKSRLLSDRFSAERPKGSFSTLEIQRTEQGDSAMYLCASSEQGPEAFFGQGTRLTVV.

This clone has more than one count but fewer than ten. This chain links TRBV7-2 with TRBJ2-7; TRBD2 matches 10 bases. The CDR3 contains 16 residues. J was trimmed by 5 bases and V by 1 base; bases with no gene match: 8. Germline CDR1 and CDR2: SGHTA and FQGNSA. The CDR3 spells CASSLVASGGPNEQYF. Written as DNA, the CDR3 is TGTGCCAGCAGCTTAGTGGCTAGCGGGGGCCCCAACGAGCAGTACTTC.

CDR3 residues: CASSPRWGDTEAFF. Here the CDR3 DNA reads TGTGCCAGCAGCCCAAGGTGGGGGGACACTGAAGCTTTCTTT. The chain has TRBV9 and TRBJ1-1, with a possible D match to TRBD1 (5 bases). The CDR3 runs to 14 residues. V lost 4 bases to trimming and J lost 3 bases, with 13 bases between them. CDR1 and CDR2 from the germline V gene are SGDLS and YYNGEE.

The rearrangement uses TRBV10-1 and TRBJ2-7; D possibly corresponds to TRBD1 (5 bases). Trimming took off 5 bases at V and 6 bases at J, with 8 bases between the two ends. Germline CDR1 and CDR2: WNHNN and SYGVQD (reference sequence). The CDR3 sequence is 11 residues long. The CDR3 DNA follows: TGCGCCAGCAGTTCAAGGGGCGAGCAGTACTTC. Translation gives CASSSRGEQYF.

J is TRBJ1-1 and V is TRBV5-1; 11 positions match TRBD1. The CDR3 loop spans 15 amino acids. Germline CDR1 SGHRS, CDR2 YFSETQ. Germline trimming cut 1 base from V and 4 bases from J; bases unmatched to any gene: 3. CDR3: CASSLLGTGGTEAFF. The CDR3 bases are TGCGCCAGCAGCTTGCTCGGGACAGGGGGCACTGAAGCTTTCTTT.

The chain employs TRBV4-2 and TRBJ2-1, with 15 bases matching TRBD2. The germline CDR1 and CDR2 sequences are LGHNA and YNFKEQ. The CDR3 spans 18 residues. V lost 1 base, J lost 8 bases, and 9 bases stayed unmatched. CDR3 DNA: TGTGCCAGCAGCCAAGCCCCTCGGACTAGCGGGGGGGCTTATGAGCAGTTCTTC. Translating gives CASSQAPRTSGGAYEQFF.

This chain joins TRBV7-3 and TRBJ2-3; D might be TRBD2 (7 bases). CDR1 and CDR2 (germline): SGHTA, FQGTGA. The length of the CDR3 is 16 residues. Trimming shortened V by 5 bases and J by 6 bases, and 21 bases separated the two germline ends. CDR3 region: CASSPLGGGASDTQYF. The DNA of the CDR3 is TGTGCCAGCAGCCCCCTGGGCGGGGGCGCCTCGGATACGCAGTATTTT.

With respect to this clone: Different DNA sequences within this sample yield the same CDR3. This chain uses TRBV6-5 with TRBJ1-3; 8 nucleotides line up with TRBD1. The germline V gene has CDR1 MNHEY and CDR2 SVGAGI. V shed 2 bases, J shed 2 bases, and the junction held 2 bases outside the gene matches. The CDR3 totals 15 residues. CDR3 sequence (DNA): TGTGCCAGCAGTTACGACAGGGGCACTGGAAACACCATATATTTT. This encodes CASSYDRGTGNTIYF.

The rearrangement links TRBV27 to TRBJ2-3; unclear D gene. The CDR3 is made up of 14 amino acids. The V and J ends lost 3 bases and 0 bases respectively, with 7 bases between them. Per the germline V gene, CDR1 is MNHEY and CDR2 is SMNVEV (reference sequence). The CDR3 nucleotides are TGTGCCAGCAGTTTTATCGGTAGCACAGATACGCAGTATTTT. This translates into CASSFIGSTDTQYF.

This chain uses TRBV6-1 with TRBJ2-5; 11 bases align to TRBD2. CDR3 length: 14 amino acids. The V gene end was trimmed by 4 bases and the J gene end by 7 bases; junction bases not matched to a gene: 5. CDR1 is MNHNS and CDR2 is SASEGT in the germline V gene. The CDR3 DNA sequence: TGTGCCAGCAGTGGGTCTAGCGGGGGGTGGACCCAGTACTTC. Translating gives CASSGSSGGWTQYF.